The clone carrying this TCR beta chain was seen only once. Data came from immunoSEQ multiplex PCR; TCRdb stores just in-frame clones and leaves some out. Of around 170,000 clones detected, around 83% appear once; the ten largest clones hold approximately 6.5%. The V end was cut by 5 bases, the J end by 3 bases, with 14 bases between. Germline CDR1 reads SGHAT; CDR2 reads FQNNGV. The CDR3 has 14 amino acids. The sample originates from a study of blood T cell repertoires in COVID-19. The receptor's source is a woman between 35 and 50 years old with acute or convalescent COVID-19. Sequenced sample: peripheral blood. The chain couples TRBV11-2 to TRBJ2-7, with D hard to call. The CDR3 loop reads CASSLSPSHYEQYF. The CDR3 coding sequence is TGTGCCAGCAGCCTTAGCCCTTCGCACTACGAGCAGTACTTC.